This passage covers 17 T cell receptor beta chains from one sample sequenced in a study of T-cell reconstitution after alpha-beta-depleted transplantation in children. Unique molecular identifiers were used to barcode this TCRbeta library. MiXCR, applied by TCRdb to the PCR reads, yields one record per CDR3 protein. Counted here are around 450,000 distinct CDR3 sequences, about 45% occurring once; the ten biggest clones make up 27%. The material was PBMCs, obtained before TCRalphabeta/CD19-depleted stem cell transplant. These TCRs come from a girl aged 2-10 years with aplastic anemia, due to receive a stem cell transplant.

V gene TRBV7-8 combines with J gene TRBJ2-5, with 9 bases aligning to TRBD1. There are 14 residues in the CDR3. The V and J ends lost 7 bases and 5 bases, in that order; junction bases with no gene match: 8. In germline, CDR1 is SGHVS, CDR2 FQNEAQ. CDR3 sequence reads: CASMPGQGHETQYF. CDR3 DNA: TGTGCCAGCATGCCGGGACAGGGACACGAGACCCAGTACTTC.

The chain has TRBV25-1 and TRBJ1-4; no firm D call. The CDR3 sequence is 15 residues long. Germline V lookup: CDR1 MGHDK, CDR2 SYGVNS. V was pared by 5 bases and J by 8 bases, with 18 bases between. In nucleotides, the CDR3 is TGTGCCAGCAGTCAAACCGGACTTACGGTCGAAAAACTGTTTTTT. It is translated as CASSQTGLTVEKLFF.

Worth noting for this clonotype: Since a much larger clone is just one base distant, this may be a read error. V is TRBV29-1 and J is TRBJ2-3; D gene ambiguous. CDR1 is SQVTM, CDR2 ANQGSEA, per germline. The CDR3 has 10 residues. V gave up 7 bases and J gave up 4 bases, with 6 bases separating them. The CDR3 loop is CSAGPDTQYF. The CDR3 nucleotides read TGCAGCGCTGGGCCAGATACGCAGTATTTT.

This chain links TRBV12-3 or TRBV12-4 with TRBJ2-3, with 11 nucleotides matching TRBD2. Trimming took 6 bases from V and 2 from J; bases not matched to a gene: 7. The CDR3 consists of 16 residues. The CDR3 bases are TGTGCCAGCAGCAGACTAGCGGGAAGATTCACAGATACGCAGTATTTT. Protein product: CASSRLAGRFTDTQYF.

This clonotype has only a few counts. The chain couples TRBV6-2 or TRBV6-3 to TRBJ2-7; tentative D call: TRBD2 (6 bases). Germline lookup yields CDR1 MNHEY and CDR2 SVGEGT. Trimming cost V 5 bases and J 4 bases, with 9 bases left between them. The length of the CDR3 is 12 residues. This CDR3 is CASSRLEYEQYF. In nucleotides, the CDR3 is TGTGCCAGCAGTCGACTAGAATACGAGCAGTACTTC.

Regarding this clonotype: Compared with germline, one end of the junction differs, possibly owing to a read error. This sequence joins TRBV20-1 and TRBJ2-7; D is tentatively TRBD1 or TRBD2 (5 bases each). The CDR3 totals 17 residues. Germline V gives CDR1 DFQATT, CDR2 SNEGSKA (reference sequence). In DNA, the CDR3 is TGCTGTGCTAGTTTGCCAGAGATCGGGACCCCACAGCACGAGCAGTACTTC. Encoded protein: CCASLPEIGTPQHEQYF.

J is TRBJ1-2 and V is TRBV12-3 or TRBV12-4, with D possibly TRBD1 on 6 matching bases. Trimming shortened V by 5 bases and J by 5 bases, and 21 bases separated the two germline ends. The length of the CDR3 is 16 residues. Written as DNA, the CDR3 is TGTGCCAGCAGTGGGGGCCACGAGAACCTACATTATGGCTACACCTTC. It specifies CASSGGHENLHYGYTF.

The table lists this clonotype with many counts. The chain employs TRBV2 and TRBJ1-2; weak D call: TRBD1 (5 bases). V lost 4 bases to trimming and J lost 5 bases, with 11 bases between them. Germline values: CDR1 SNHLY, CDR2 FYNNEI. The length of the CDR3 is 13 residues. Here the CDR3 DNA reads TGTGCCAGCAGTGCTGACCAGGGTTATGGCTACACCTTC. This codes for CASSADQGYGYTF.

This clonotype was found once. This chain connects TRBV6-5 to TRBJ1-6; 7 bases are a match to TRBD1. CDR3 length: 16 amino acids. Trimming took 2 bases from V and 9 from J; bases not matched to a gene: 10. CDR1 MNHEY and CDR2 SVGAGI come from the germline V gene. CDR3 residues: CASSYTQTGATSPLHF. The CDR3 coding sequence is TGTGCCAGCAGTTACACACAAACAGGGGCAACTTCACCCCTCCACTTT.

The chain carries TRBV6-2 or TRBV6-3 and TRBJ2-5; 8 nucleotides agree with TRBD2. Germline V gives CDR1 MNHEY, CDR2 SVGEGT. After removal of 11 bases from V and 3 bases from J, the junction contained 14 bases not matched to a gene. The CDR3 totals 15 residues. CDR3 nucleotide sequence: TGTGCCGCTAGAGATAGCGGGACCCGAGAAGAGACCCAGTACTTC. Residues: CAARDSGTREETQYF.

There are many counts of this clonotype. V is TRBV4-2 and J is TRBJ2-3; TRBD2 matches 9 bases. From germline, CDR1 is LGHNA and CDR2 YNFKEQ. J lost 6 bases, V lost 1 base, and 5 bases had no gene match. The CDR3 contains 15 residues. CDR3: CASSQGASGKDTQYF. The CDR3, as DNA: TGTGCCAGCAGCCAAGGGGCTAGCGGGAAGGATACGCAGTATTTT.

This clonotype was seen repeatedly, ten times or more. The chain employs TRBV9 and TRBJ2-1, with 9 bases identical to TRBD2. The CDR3 spans 16 residues. Germline trimming cut 0 bases from V and 4 bases from J; bases unmatched to any gene: 5. In germline, CDR1 is SGDLS, CDR2 YYNGEE. DNA of the CDR3: TGTGCCAGCAGCGTAGTTGCGGGAGGGTCATACAATGAGCAGTTCTTC. Amino acid sequence: CASSVVAGGSYNEQFF.

This chain connects TRBV28 to TRBJ1-2, with unresolved D. The V end was cut by 4 bases, the J end by 4 bases, with 13 bases between. CDR1 is MDHEN and CDR2 is SYDVKM in the germline V gene. The CDR3 sequence is 14 residues long. CDR3 amino acids: CASSSLGKAYGYTF. DNA for the CDR3: TGTGCCAGCAGTTCCCTCGGAAAGGCCTATGGCTACACCTTC.

J is TRBJ1-6 and V is TRBV12-3 or TRBV12-4; 7 positions agree with TRBD1. The length of the CDR3 is 15 residues. V was clipped by 5 bases and J by 7 bases; unmatched bases: 8. The CDR3 sequence: CASSPGGFGNSPLHF. The CDR3 DNA follows: TGTGCCAGCAGTCCAGGGGGGTTTGGCAATTCACCCCTCCACTTT.

This clonotype was counted many times. The chain has TRBV7-2 and TRBJ2-3, with 16 bases lining up with TRBD2. The CDR3 runs to 18 residues. Germline-derived CDR1 and CDR2 are SGHTA and FQGNSA. The trim removed 6 bases at V and 4 bases at J, leaving 10 bases unmatched. CDR3: CASREGGLAGGPSDTQYF. As DNA, the CDR3 is TGTGCCAGCAGAGAGGGGGGACTAGCGGGAGGGCCCTCAGATACGCAGTATTTT.

V is TRBV20-1 and J is TRBJ1-2; 9 bases fit TRBD1. The CDR3 extends over 13 amino acids. CDR1 and CDR2 from the germline V gene are DFQATT and SNEGSKA (reference sequence). V gave up 0 bases and J gave up 7 bases; unmatched junction bases: 3. CDR3 DNA sequence: TGCAGTGCTAGAGACGGGGACAGGGTTGGCTACACCTTC. Its protein product is CSARDGDRVGYTF.

This clonotype was detected ten times or more. V usage is TRBV12-3 or TRBV12-4 and J usage is TRBJ2-5; D uncertain. V dropped 4 bases and J dropped 5 bases, with 11 bases sitting between them. The CDR3 runs to 13 residues. For the CDR3, the DNA is TGTGCCAGCAGTTGGAAGGTGTCGGAGACCCAGTACTTC. Translated, it gives CASSWKVSETQYF.